The 27 T cell receptor beta chains listed next were all sequenced from one sample in a study of shared clonotypes between healthy human individuals. Measured with immunoSEQ multiplex PCR; TCRdb has only the in-frame clones, and not every one. The repertoire holds more than 2 million clones, about 95% seen once, with 0.13% in the top ten. Sequencing was done on a sample of naive CD4+ T cells sorted from blood. The subset here: CD45RA+ positively selected. These receptors came from a man younger than 35 in good health.

The chain uses TRBV28 and TRBJ2-3; D is unresolved. Trimming removed 3 bases from V and 7 bases from J, with 20 bases in between. Germline lookup yields CDR1 MDHEN and CDR2 SYDVKM. This CDR3 is 16 amino acids long. For the CDR3, the DNA is TGTGCCAGCAGTTTGCCTCCCAGCGCACTGGGAAATACGCAGTATTTT. This encodes CASSLPPSALGNTQYF.

This chain connects TRBV30 to TRBJ2-1; 9 bases map to TRBD2. The CDR3 has 15 amino acids. Per germline, CDR1 GTSNPN and CDR2 SVGIG (reference sequence). Trimming cost V 7 bases and J 4 bases; bases outside gene matches: 11. The CDR3 coding sequence is TGTGCCTCGTCCGGGACTAGCCTAAAGTACAATGAGCAGTTCTTC. It yields the protein CASSGTSLKYNEQFF.

V gene TRBV6-5 combines with J gene TRBJ1-3, with a tentative D call TRBD1 (5 bases). The CDR3 length is 15 residues. V gave up 6 bases and J gave up 0 bases, with 12 bases separating them. Germline V gene lookup returns CDR1 MNHEY and CDR2 SVGAGI. This chain's CDR3 is CASRRDGISGNTIYF. In DNA, the CDR3 is TGTGCCAGCAGACGGGACGGAATCTCTGGAAACACCATATATTTT.

The chain combines TRBV5-1 with TRBJ1-3; D is undetermined. Germline V lookup: CDR1 SGHRS, CDR2 YFSETQ. The CDR3 is made up of 15 amino acids. With 4 bases removed from V and 0 bases from J, the gap between germline ends came to 11 bases. CDR3 DNA: TGCGCCAGCAGCACCCGTCCAGGCTCTGGAAACACCATATATTTT. As protein: CASSTRPGSGNTIYF.

This clone has just a few counts. The chain recombines TRBV7-2 with TRBJ1-2; D possibly corresponds to TRBD1 (6 bases). Trimming took off 1 base at V and 3 bases at J, with 6 bases between the two ends. In germline, CDR1 is SGHTA, CDR2 FQGNSA. This CDR3 is built from 13 residues. CDR3 in DNA: TGTGCCAGCAGCTTAGGACAGGACTATGGCTACACCTTC. Its protein product is CASSLGQDYGYTF. The complete variable domain, with remaining parts taken from reference TRBV7-2 and TRBJ1-2, reads GAGVSQSPSNKVTEKGKDVELRCDPISGHTALYWYRQSLGQGLEFLIYFQGNSAPDKSGLPSDRFSAERTGGSVSTLTIQRTQQEDSAVYLCASSLGQDYGYTFGSGTRLTVV.

This chain uses TRBV10-2 with TRBJ2-1; D call uncertain. There are 19 residues in the CDR3. Trimming pared 6 bases from V and 6 bases from J, leaving 30 bases between. Germline CDR1 reads WSHSY; CDR2 reads SAAADI. CDR3 region: CASSPNLDMILSPGNEQFF. In DNA form, the CDR3 reads TGCGCCAGCAGCCCGAACTTAGACATGATCCTCAGTCCTGGCAATGAGCAGTTCTTC.

The rearrangement links TRBV6-1 to TRBJ2-2; no definite D call. V lost 5 bases and J 3 bases, leaving 7 bases between the germline ends. Germline lookup yields CDR1 MNHNS and CDR2 SASEGT. This CDR3 has 13 residues. In DNA, the CDR3 is TGTGCCAGCAGTTGGGGTCACACCGGGGAGCTGTTTTTT. Protein: CASSWGHTGELFF.

This sequence joins TRBV7-2 and TRBJ2-7; no reliable D call. CDR1 SGHTA and CDR2 FQGNSA come from the germline V gene. The CDR3 covers 14 residues. V dropped 5 bases and J dropped 2 bases, with 13 bases sitting between them. CDR3 amino acids: CASSDRGGTYEQYF. The CDR3 coding sequence is TGTGCCAGCAGCGACCGAGGCGGCACCTACGAGCAGTACTTC.

The chain employs TRBV5-1 and TRBJ2-7, with 11 bases lining up with TRBD1. This CDR3 is 14 amino acids long. CDR1 and CDR2 (germline): SGHRS, YFSETQ. The V and J ends lost 4 bases and 5 bases, in that order; junction bases with no gene match: 5. The CDR3 loop is CASSRRGQGDEQYF. The CDR3 nucleotides are TGCGCCAGCAGCCGGCGGGGACAGGGGGACGAGCAGTACTTC.

This sequence joins TRBV7-8 and TRBJ1-4, with no clear D. The CDR3 loop spans 14 amino acids. Trimming cost V 7 bases and J 0 bases, with 9 bases left between them. The germline CDR1 and CDR2 sequences are SGHVS and FQNEAQ. The CDR3 DNA reads as TGTGCCAGCACCGCAACCCCAACTAATGAAAAACTGTTTTTT. Translation gives CASTATPTNEKLFF.

V and J are TRBV18 and TRBJ2-3; 8 nucleotides agree with TRBD1. This CDR3 is built from 15 residues. V shed 3 bases, J shed 2 bases, and the junction held 4 bases outside the gene matches. Germline assignment: CDR1 KGHSH and CDR2 LQKENI. CDR3 bases: TGTGCCAGCTCACCTCTGGACAGGGCCACAGATACGCAGTATTTT. It is translated as CASSPLDRATDTQYF.

In its sample, this clone was seen once. A read error may account for a junction end that differs from germline. The chain uses TRBV7-6 and TRBJ2-7; D is possibly TRBD1 (6 bases). From germline, CDR1 is SGHVS and CDR2 FNYEAQ. The CDR3 consists of 15 residues. CDR3 sequence: CASSLAGTPPYEQYF. The CDR3 nucleotides read TGTGCCAGCAGCCTAGCTGGGACACCTCCCTACGAGCAGTACTTC.

This rearrangement joins TRBV11-2 to TRBJ2-1, with D perhaps TRBD2 (6 bases). Germline lookup yields CDR1 SGHAT and CDR2 FQNNGV. V lost 4 bases and J lost 8, with 12 bases in between. This CDR3 has 13 amino acids. The CDR3 loop reads CASSSLGGHEQFF. The CDR3 nucleotides are TGTGCCAGCAGCTCCCTAGGAGGGCATGAGCAGTTCTTC.

The J gene is TRBJ2-1, the V gene TRBV5-1; D unresolved. Germline V gene lookup returns CDR1 SGHRS and CDR2 YFSETQ. This CDR3 is 13 amino acids long. V shed 0 bases and J shed 5 bases, with 6 bases lying between them. The CDR3 DNA sequence: TGCGCCAGCAGCTTGGATCTTGACAATGAGCAGTTCTTC. Its translation: CASSLDLDNEQFF.

This CDR3 is CASSEFNTGELFF. The CDR3 region has the DNA TGTGCCAGCAGTGAGTTTAACACCGGGGAGCTGTTTTTT. V usage is TRBV28 and J usage is TRBJ2-2; the D is unclear. The CDR3 extends over 13 amino acids. CDR1 is MDHEN, CDR2 SYDVKM, per germline. V was trimmed by 5 bases and J by 2 bases, leaving 6 bases between them.

The chain uses TRBV27 and TRBJ2-1; D ambiguous. V lost 5 bases and J 3 bases, leaving 14 bases between the germline ends. The CDR3 consists of 15 residues. The germline V gene encodes CDR1 MNHEY and CDR2 SMNVEV (reference sequence). In DNA, the CDR3 is TGTGCCAGCAGTCCCAATTCCCTGAGCTACAATGAGCAGTTCTTC. Its protein is CASSPNSLSYNEQFF.

The table lists this clone with a count of one. The J gene is TRBJ2-7, the V gene TRBV9; D unresolved. Germline lookup yields CDR1 SGDLS and CDR2 YYNGEE. The CDR3 contains 14 residues. Trimming cost V 3 bases and J 0 bases, with 10 bases left between them. CDR3 residues: CASSASPSSYEQYF. Here the CDR3 DNA reads TGTGCCAGCAGCGCATCACCTAGCTCCTACGAGCAGTACTTC.

The chain carries TRBV7-6 and TRBJ2-7; D is possibly TRBD2 (5 bases). Between the trimmed V and J ends, which lost 1 base and 2 bases, there was a span of 12 bases. The CDR3 extends over 15 amino acids. CDR1 SGHVS and CDR2 FNYEAQ come from the germline V gene. CDR3 coding DNA: TGTGCCAGCAGCTTAGTAGGCGACGGGACCTACGAGCAGTACTTC. This sequence encodes CASSLVGDGTYEQYF.

Details on this clone: Other DNA sequences in the sample encode the same CDR3. This chain connects TRBV6-5 to TRBJ2-7; 7 nucleotides line up with TRBD1. V was clipped by 0 bases and J by 1 base; unmatched bases: 3. CDR1 and CDR2 from the germline V gene are MNHEY and SVGAGI. The CDR3 spans 15 residues. Here the CDR3 DNA reads TGTGCCAGCAGTTACTCGAAGACAGGGTCCTACGAGCAGTACTTC. This encodes CASSYSKTGSYEQYF.

V gene TRBV29-1 combines with J gene TRBJ2-4; D might be TRBD2 (6 bases). Trimming left V 0 bases short and J 6 bases short, with 18 bases between. CDR1 and CDR2 from the germline V gene are SQVTM and ANQGSEA. The CDR3 is 16 residues long. This CDR3 reads CSVEDYFGTGANIQYF. CDR3 in DNA: TGCAGCGTTGAAGATTATTTCGGGACTGGTGCAAACATTCAGTACTTC.

V and J are TRBV7-2 and TRBJ2-2; no firm D call. Germline-derived CDR1 and CDR2 are SGHTA and FQGNSA. V shed 5 bases and J shed 9 bases, with 13 bases lying between them. This CDR3 spans 13 amino acids. The CDR3: CASSPLQRRELFF. CDR3 DNA sequence: TGTGCCAGCAGCCCCCTCCAGCGCAGGGAGCTGTTTTTT.

On this clone: This specimen includes other DNA sequences encoding the same CDR3. This chain joins TRBV18 and TRBJ1-1, with D maybe TRBD1 (6 bases). V was clipped by 6 bases and J by 3 bases, with 11 bases between them. Germline values: CDR1 KGHSH, CDR2 LQKENI. CDR3 size: 13 residues. The CDR3: CASSLNRDTEAFF. In DNA, the CDR3 is TGTGCCAGCTCCCTGAACAGGGACACTGAAGCTTTCTTT.

The chain links TRBV5-6 to TRBJ2-5; weak D call: TRBD2 (6 bases). The CDR3 totals 15 residues. CDR1 is SGHDT and CDR2 is YYEEEE in the germline V gene. Trimming removed 3 bases from V and 0 bases from J, with 12 bases in between. The CDR3 sequence: CASSSGGRYQETQYF. Here the CDR3 DNA reads TGTGCCAGCAGCTCCGGAGGGAGGTACCAAGAGACCCAGTACTTC.

The rearrangement links TRBV28 to TRBJ2-2, with D possibly TRBD2 on 6 matching bases. The V gene's germline CDR1 is MDHEN and CDR2 SYDVKM. This CDR3 has 15 amino acids. Trimming took 6 bases from V and 1 from J, leaving 12 bases between them. Here the CDR3 DNA reads TGTGCCAGCAGCTCCGGAGGGATGAACACCGGGGAGCTGTTTTTT. Its protein product is CASSSGGMNTGELFF.

The V and J genes are TRBV29-1 and TRBJ1-2, with a tentative D call TRBD1 (5 bases). The CDR3 has 14 residues. Trimming took 5 bases from V and 2 from J, leaving 15 bases between them. Germline assignment: CDR1 SQVTM and CDR2 ANQGSEA. The CDR3 reads CSVQPGPENYGYTF. The CDR3 nucleotides read TGCAGCGTTCAACCGGGACCGGAGAACTATGGCTACACCTTC. Supplemented by reference TRBV29-1 and TRBJ1-2, the full variable domain reads SAVISQKPSRDICQRGTSLTIQCQVDSQVTMMFWYRQQPGQSLTLIATANQGSEATYESGFVIDKFPISRPNLTFSTLTVSNMSPEDSSIYLCSVQPGPENYGYTFGSGTRLTVV.

V usage is TRBV5-1 and J usage is TRBJ2-7, with D perhaps matching TRBD1 or TRBD2 (5 bases each). V gave up 5 bases and J gave up 3 bases, with 15 bases separating them. The CDR3 consists of 14 residues. Looked up from germline, CDR1 is SGHRS and CDR2 is YFSETQ. CDR3 DNA sequence: TGCGCCAGCAGTCAAAAACAGGAGGTCTACGAGCAGTACTTC. It codes for CASSQKQEVYEQYF.

J is TRBJ1-1 and V is TRBV2; tentative D call: TRBD1 (6 bases). There are 11 residues in the CDR3. Trimming took 10 bases from V and 5 from J, leaving 11 bases between them. Per the germline V gene, CDR1 is SNHLY and CDR2 is FYNNEI. The CDR3 DNA follows: TGTGCCACCGCAGGGGTAACTGAAGCTTTCTTT. Protein: CATAGVTEAFF.